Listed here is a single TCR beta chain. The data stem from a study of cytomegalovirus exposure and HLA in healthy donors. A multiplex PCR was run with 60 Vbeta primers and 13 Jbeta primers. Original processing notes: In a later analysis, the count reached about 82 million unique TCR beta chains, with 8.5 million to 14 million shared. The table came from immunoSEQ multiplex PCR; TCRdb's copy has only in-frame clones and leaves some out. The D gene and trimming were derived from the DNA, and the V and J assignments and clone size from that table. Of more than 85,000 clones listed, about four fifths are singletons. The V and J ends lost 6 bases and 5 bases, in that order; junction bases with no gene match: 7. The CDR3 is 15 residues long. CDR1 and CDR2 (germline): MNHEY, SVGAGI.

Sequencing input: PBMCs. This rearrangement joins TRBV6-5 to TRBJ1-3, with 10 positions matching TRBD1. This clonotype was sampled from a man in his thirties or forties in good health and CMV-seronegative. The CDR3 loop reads CASSRGQGSRNTIYF. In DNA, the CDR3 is TGTGCCAGCAGCAGGGGACAGGGGAGCCGAAACACCATATATTTT.